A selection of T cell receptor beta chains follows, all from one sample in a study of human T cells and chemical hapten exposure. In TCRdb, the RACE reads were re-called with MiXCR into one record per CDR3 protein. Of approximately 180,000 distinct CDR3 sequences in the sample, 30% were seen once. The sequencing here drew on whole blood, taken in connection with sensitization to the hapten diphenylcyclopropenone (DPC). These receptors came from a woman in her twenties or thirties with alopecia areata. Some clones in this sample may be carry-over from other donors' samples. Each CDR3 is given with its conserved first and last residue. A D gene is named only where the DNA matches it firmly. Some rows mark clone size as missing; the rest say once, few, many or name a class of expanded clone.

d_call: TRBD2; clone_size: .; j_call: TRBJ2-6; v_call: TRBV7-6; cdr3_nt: TGTGCCAGCAGCGCTAGCGGTGGGGCCAACGTCCTGACTTTC; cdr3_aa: CASSASGGANVLTF
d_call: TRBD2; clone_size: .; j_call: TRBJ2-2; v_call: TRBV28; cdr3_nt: TGTGCCAGCAGCAGTTCAGGGGCTAGCGGGAAGATTACGAACACCGGGGAGCTGTTTTTT; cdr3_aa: CASSSSGASGKITNTGELFF
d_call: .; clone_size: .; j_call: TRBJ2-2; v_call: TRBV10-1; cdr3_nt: TGCGCCAGCAGGGAGGCCATAGGCGGGGAGCTGTTTTTT; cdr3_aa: CASREAIGGELFF
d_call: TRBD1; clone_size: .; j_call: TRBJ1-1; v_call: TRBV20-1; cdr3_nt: TGCAGTGCTAGACGCGACAGGGTTGAAACTGAAGCTTTCTTT; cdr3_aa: CSARRDRVETEAFF
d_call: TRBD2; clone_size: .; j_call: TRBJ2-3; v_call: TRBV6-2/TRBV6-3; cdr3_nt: TGTGCCAGTAGGACTAGCGGGAGTTTCTCAGATACGCAGTATTTT; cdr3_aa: CASRTSGSFSDTQYF
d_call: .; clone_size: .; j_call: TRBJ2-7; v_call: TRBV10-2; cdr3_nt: TGCGCCAGCAGTGATTCCAGGAGCGCCTACGAGCAGTACTTC; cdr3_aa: CASSDSRSAYEQYF
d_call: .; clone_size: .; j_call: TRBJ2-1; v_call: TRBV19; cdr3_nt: TGTGCCAGTAGTATCCTTACAGGGTCCAATGAGCAGTTCTTC; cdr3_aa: CASSILTGSNEQFF
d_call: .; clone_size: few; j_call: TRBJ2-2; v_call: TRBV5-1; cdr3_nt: TGCGCCAGCAGCCCGACCTGGACACCTAACACCGGGGAGCTGTTTTTT; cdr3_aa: CASSPTWTPNTGELFF
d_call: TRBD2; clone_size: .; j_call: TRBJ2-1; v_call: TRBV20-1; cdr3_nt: TGCAGTGCTCACCTAGCGGGGGGGCACAATGAGCAGTTCTTC; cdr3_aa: CSAHLAGGHNEQFF
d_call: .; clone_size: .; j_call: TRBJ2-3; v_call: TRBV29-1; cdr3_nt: TGCAGCGTTGCCCGGGAGACAACAGATACGCAGTATTTT; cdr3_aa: CSVARETTDTQYF
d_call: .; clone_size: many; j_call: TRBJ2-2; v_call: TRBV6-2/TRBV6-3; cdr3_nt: TGTGCCAGCACAGGAACGAACACCGGGGAGCTGTTTTTT; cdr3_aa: CASTGTNTGELFF
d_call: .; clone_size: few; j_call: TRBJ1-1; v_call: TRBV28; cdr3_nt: TGTGCCAGCAGCCCGGGAGGTAACATGAACACTGAAGCTTTCTTT; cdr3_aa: CASSPGGNMNTEAFF
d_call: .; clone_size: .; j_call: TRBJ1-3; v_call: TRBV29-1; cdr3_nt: TGCAGCGTCTTCAGGGGAAACACCATATATTTT; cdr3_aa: CSVFRGNTIYF
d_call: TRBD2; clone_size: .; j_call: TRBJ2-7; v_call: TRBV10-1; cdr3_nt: TGCGCCAGCAGTCGGGCCGGGACTAGCGGGATGTACGAGCAGTACTTC; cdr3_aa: CASSRAGTSGMYEQYF
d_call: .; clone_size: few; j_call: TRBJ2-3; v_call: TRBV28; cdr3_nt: TGTGCCAGCAGTTCTTTTTCCGATACGCAGTATTTT; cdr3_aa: CASSSFSDTQYF
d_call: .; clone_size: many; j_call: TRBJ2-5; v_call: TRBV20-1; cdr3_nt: TGCAGTGCTAGTCACGGGGAGACCCAGTACTTC; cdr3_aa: CSASHGETQYF
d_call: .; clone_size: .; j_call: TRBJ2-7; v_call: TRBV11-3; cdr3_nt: TGTGCCAGCAGTCGACAGCGGCACTACGAGCAGTACTTC; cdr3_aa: CASSRQRHYEQYF
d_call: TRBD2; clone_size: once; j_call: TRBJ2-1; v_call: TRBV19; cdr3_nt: TGTGCCAGTAGTATAGTCCGCGGGGGGGCCGTTAATGAGCAGTTCTTC; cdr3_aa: CASSIVRGGAVNEQFF
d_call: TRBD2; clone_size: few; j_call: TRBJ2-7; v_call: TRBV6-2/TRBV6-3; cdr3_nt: TGTGCCAGCAGACTAGCGGGGACCTACGAGCAGTACTTC; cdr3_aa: CASRLAGTYEQYF
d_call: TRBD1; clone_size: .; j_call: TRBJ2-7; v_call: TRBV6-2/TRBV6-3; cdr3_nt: TGTGCCAGCAGACCGGACAGGGGAGAGCAGTACTTC; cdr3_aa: CASRPDRGEQYF
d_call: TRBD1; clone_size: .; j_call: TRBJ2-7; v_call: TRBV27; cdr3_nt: TGTGCCAGCAGTCCAGGGACAGGGGACAACGAGCAGTACTTC; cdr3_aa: CASSPGTGDNEQYF